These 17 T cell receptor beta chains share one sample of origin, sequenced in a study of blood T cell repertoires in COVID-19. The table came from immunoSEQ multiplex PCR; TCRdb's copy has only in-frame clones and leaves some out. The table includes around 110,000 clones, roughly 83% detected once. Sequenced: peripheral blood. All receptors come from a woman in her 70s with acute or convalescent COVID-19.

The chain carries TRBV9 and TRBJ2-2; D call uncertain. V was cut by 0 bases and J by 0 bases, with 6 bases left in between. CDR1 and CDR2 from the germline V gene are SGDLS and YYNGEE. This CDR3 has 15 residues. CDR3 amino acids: CASSVAQTNTGELFF. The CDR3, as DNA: TGTGCCAGCAGCGTAGCGCAGACGAACACCGGGGAGCTGTTTTTT.

CDR3 sequence (DNA): TGCGCCAGCAGCCCCAGGACAGGGTCTGGGGCCAACGTCCTGACTTTC. As protein: CASSPRTGSGANVLTF. V and J are TRBV4-1 and TRBJ2-6; 8 positions agree with TRBD1. The ends lost 4 bases at V and 1 base at J; junction bases unmatched: 3. Germline lookup yields CDR1 MGHRA and CDR2 YSYEKL. This CDR3 contains 16 residues.

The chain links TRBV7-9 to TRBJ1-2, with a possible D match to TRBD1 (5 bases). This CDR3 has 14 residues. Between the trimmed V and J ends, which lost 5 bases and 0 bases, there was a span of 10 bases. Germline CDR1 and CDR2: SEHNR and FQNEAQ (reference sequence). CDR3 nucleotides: TGTGCCAGCAGCCTCTCGGACACTAACTATGGCTACACCTTC. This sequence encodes CASSLSDTNYGYTF.

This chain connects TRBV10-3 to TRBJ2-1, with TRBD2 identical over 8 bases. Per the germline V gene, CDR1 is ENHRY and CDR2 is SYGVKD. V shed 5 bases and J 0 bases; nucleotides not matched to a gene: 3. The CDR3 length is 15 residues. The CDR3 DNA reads TGTGCCATCAGTAGCGGGAGCCTCTCCTACAATGAGCAGTTCTTC. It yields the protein CAISSGSLSYNEQFF.

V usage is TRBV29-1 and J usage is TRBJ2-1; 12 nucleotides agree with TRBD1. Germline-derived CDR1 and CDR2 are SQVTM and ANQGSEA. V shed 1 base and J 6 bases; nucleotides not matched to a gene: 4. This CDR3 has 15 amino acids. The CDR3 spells CSVEGGTGGINEQFF. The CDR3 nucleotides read TGCAGCGTTGAAGGGGGGACAGGGGGCATCAATGAGCAGTTCTTC.

The CDR3 loop is CASRDYRVVNTEAFF. The CDR3 DNA reads as TGTGCCAGCAGGGATTACAGGGTCGTGAACACTGAAGCTTTCTTT. The chain links TRBV2 to TRBJ1-1, with D possibly matching TRBD1 (6 bases). CDR1 SNHLY and CDR2 FYNNEI come from the germline V gene. CDR3 length equals 15 residues. V was cut by 6 bases and J by 0 bases, with 14 bases left in between.

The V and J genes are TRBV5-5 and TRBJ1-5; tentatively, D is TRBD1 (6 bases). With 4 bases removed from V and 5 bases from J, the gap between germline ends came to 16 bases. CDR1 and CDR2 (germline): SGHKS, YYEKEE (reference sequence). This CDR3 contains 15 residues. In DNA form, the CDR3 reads TGTGCCAGCAGCCCCTGGACAGACGGGGATCAGCCCCAGCATTTT. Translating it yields CASSPWTDGDQPQHF.

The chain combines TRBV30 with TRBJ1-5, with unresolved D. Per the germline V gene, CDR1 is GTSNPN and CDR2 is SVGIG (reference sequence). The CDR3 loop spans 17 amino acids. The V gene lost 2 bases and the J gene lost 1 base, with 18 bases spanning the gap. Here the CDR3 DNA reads TGTGCCTGGAGTTGCCTGAGAGGGAGTGGGAGCAATCAGCCCCAGCATTTT. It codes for CAWSCLRGSGSNQPQHF.

This CDR3 is CASSSQVGRQPQHF. The CDR3 bases are TGTGCCAGTAGTTCCCAGGTTGGAAGGCAGCCCCAGCATTTT. The chain carries TRBV19 and TRBJ1-5; D is ambiguous. CDR3 length: 14 residues. V was pared by 5 bases and J by 7 bases, with 15 bases between. Germline loops: CDR1 LNHDA, CDR2 SQIVND (reference sequence).

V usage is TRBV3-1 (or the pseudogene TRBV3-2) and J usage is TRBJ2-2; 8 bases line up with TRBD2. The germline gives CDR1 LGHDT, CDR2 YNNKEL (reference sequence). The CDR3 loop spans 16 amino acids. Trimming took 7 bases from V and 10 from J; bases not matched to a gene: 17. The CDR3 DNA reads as TGTGCCAGCACGTACAGTGCGGGGGGAGGTAAAGCGGAGCTGTTTTTT. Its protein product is CASTYSAGGGKAELFF.

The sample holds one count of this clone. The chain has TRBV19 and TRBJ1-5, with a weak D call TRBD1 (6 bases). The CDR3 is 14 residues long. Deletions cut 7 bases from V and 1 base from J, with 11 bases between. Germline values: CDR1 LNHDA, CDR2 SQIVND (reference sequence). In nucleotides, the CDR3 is TGTGCCAGTACGGGGAGGGGGAGCAATCAGCCCCAGCATTTT. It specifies CASTGRGSNQPQHF.

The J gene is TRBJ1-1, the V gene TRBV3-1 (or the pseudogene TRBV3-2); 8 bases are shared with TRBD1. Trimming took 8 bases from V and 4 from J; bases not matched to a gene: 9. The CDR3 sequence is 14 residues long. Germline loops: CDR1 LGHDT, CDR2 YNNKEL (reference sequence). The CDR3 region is CASRPGGTGTEAFF. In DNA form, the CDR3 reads TGTGCCAGCCGGCCAGGGGGCACGGGCACTGAAGCTTTCTTT.

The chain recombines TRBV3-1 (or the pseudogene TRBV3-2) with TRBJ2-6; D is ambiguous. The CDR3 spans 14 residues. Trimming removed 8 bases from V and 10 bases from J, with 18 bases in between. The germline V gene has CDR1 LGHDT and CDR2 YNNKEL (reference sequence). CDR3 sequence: CASVEGRGGNVLTF. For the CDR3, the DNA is TGTGCCAGCGTCGAAGGCCGCGGTGGGAACGTCCTGACTTTC.

CDR3 DNA sequence: TGTGCCAGTAGGGGGCAGGGGGCATATTCACCCCTCCACTTT. This translates into CASRGQGAYSPLHF. The gene calls are TRBV19 and TRBJ1-6, with 8 bases identical to TRBD1. The germline V gene encodes CDR1 LNHDA and CDR2 SQIVND (reference sequence). The CDR3 extends over 14 amino acids. The junction had 6 bases not matched to a gene; V was cut back by 6 bases and J by 8 bases.

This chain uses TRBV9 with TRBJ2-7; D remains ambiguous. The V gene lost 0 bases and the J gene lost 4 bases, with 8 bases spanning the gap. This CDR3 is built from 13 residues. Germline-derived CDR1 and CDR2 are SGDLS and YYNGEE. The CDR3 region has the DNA TGTGCCAGCAGCGTAGACCAGAATTACGAGCAGTACTTC. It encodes CASSVDQNYEQYF.

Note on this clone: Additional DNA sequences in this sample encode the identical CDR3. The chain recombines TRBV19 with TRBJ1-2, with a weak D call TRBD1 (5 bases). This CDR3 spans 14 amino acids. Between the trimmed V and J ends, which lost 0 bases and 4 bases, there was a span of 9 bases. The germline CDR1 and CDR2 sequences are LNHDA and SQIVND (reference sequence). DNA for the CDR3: TGTGCCAGTAGTATAGACGCAGGGCCCTATGGCTACACCTTC. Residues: CASSIDAGPYGYTF.

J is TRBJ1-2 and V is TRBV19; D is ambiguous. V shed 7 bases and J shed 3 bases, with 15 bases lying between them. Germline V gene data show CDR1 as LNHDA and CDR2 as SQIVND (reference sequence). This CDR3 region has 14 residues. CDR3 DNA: TGTGCCAGTATCAACTCGCCGGGGTACTATGGCTACACCTTC. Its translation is CASINSPGYYGYTF.